The clone carrying this T cell receptor (beta chain) was observed once. Antigen specificity is unknown. Recent vaccinations or acute infections were absent in the healthy HIV-negative adult donors. Germline V gene data show CDR1 as SNHLY and CDR2 as FYNNEI. V lost 0 bases and J 7 bases, leaving 12 bases between the germline ends. The CDR3 has 14 amino acids. The record originates from a study of shared clonotypes between healthy human individuals. Whole-study findings and limits: Naive CD4 clonotypes were shared across a handful of donors at approximately 5.3%.

Some clones are missing from TCRdb's copy, which holds only in-frame ones; the method was immunoSEQ multiplex PCR. There are approximately 1,000,000 clones in the sample; 70% to 80% occur only once, and more than 0.85% lies in the top ten. This sequence was found in a man between 18 and 35 years old in good health. Some clones in this sample may be carry-over from other donors' samples. The specimen sequenced was memory CD4+ T cells from PBMCs. Noted subset: CD45RA-negative fraction. This chain uses TRBV2 with TRBJ1-1; D may be TRBD1 (5 bases). The CDR3 sequence: CASSEAEGKVEAFF. The CDR3 nucleotides read TGTGCCAGCAGTGAAGCTGAGGGGAAAGTTGAAGCTTTCTTT.